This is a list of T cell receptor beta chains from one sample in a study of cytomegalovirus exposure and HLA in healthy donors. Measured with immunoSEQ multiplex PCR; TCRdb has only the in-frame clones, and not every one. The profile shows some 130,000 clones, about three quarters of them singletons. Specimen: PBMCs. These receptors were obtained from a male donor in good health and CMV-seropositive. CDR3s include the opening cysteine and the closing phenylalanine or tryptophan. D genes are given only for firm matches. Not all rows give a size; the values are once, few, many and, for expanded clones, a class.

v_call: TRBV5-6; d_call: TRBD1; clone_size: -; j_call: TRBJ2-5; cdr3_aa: CASSRQGLAQETQYF; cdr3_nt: TGTGCCAGCAGCAGACAGGGGTTGGCCCAAGAGACCCAGTACTTC
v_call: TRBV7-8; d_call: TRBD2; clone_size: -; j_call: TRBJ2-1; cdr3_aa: CASSFQGLADNEQFF; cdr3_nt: TGTGCCAGCAGCTTCCAGGGACTAGCAGACAATGAGCAGTTCTTC
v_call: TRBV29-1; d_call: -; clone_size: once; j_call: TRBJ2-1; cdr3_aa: CSVEGWGAISYNEQFF; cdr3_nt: TGCAGCGTTGAAGGTTGGGGCGCGATCTCCTACAATGAGCAGTTCTTC
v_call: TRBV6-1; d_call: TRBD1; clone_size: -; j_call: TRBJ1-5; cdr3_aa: CASSGGQGDQPQHF; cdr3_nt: TGTGCCAGCTCTGGGGGACAGGGAGATCAGCCCCAGCATTTT
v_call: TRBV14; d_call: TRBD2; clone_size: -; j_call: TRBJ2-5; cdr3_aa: CASSPSLAGVETQYF; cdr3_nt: TGTGCCAGCAGCCCCTCACTAGCGGGAGTGGAGACCCAGTACTTC
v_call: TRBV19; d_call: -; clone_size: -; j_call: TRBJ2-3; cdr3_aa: CASQTYAGPPLDTQYF; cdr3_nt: TGTGCCAGCCAAACTTACGCGGGTCCTCCTCTGGATACGCAGTATTTT
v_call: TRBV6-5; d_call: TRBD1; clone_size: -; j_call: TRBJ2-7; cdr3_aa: CASSRNTGGYEQYF; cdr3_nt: TGTGCCAGCAGTAGGAATACAGGGGGATACGAGCAGTACTTC
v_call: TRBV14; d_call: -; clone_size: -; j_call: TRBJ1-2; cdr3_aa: CASSQASYGYTF; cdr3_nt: TGTGCCAGCAGCCAAGCGTCGTATGGCTACACCTTC
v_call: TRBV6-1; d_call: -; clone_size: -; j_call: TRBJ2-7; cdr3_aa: CASSDPQGDEQYF; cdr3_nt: TGTGCCAGCAGTGACCCACAGGGCGACGAGCAGTACTTC
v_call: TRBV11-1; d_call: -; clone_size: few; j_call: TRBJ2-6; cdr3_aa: CASSLAPGEPNVLTF; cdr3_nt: TGTGCCAGCAGCTTAGCTCCAGGGGAACCAAACGTCCTGACTTTC